This TCR beta chain was profiled in a study of Ad26.COV2.S vaccination and SARS-CoV-2 variants. Study as a whole: Within the COV1001 Ad26.COV2.S trial arm, the donor was enrolled.

Concerning this clone itself: What it binds is not known.

The V gene's germline CDR1 is SGHRS and CDR2 YFSETQ. The CDR3 has 16 amino acids. V was cut by 0 bases and J by 5 bases, with 15 bases left in between. Clones were sequenced by immunoSEQ multiplex PCR, and TCRdb holds only the in-frame ones, with some missing. Of some 270,000 clones listed, around 85% are singletons. Stated treatment: 19 received Ad26.COV2.S at low or high dose, single or two shots; five or six received placebo; per-sample allocation not given. Samples came from day 63 after the first vaccine or placebo injection. Study outcomes and limitations: Post-vaccination breadth of spike-specific CD8+ and CD4+ T cell responses was reportedly substantial.

This chain uses TRBV5-1 with TRBJ1-5; D not certain. This sequence originates from a person aged 18 to 59 who received the Ad26.COV2.S COVID-19 vaccine or a placebo. Material: peripheral blood, obtained in a trial of Ad26.COV2.S vaccine versus placebo. The CDR3 DNA reads TGCGCCAGCAGCTTGGGCCACGGAATGGCGGATCAGCCCCAGCATTTT. This sequence encodes CASSLGHGMADQPQHF.